This TCR beta chain derives from a study of cytomegalovirus exposure and HLA in healthy donors. The CDR3 length is 13 residues. Trimming cost V 0 bases and J 12 bases, with 13 bases left between them. Germline V CDR1 and CDR2: SGHNT, YYREEE (reference sequence). Whole-study results and caveats: Later on, analysis showed that most CMV-associated TCR beta chains appeared to be HLA-restricted.

Donors had nominal health at sampling but likely had unrecorded immune exposures. The PCR ran on 60 Vbeta and 13 Jbeta primers. Produced via immunoSEQ multiplex PCR; TCRdb's table is partial and in-frame only. The sample consists of 65,000 to 90,000 clones, around 75% of them appearing once. Points on this clone: The antigen remains unidentified.

The J gene is TRBJ2-1, the V gene TRBV5-4; possibly TRBD2 for D (6 bases). The sequence derives from a man between 65 and 79 years old in good health and CMV-seronegative. Sequenced: PBMCs. Here the CDR3 reads CASSLGLDSSQFF. CDR3 coding DNA: TGTGCCAGCAGCTTGGGACTAGACTCGTCGCAGTTCTTC.